The 11 T cell receptor beta chains in this list originate from one sample, sequenced in a study of memory B cells and T cells in multiple sclerosis (dated by TCRdb to 2016 to 2019). The antigens of these receptors remain unknown. Libraries were built with the immunoSEQ multiplex PCR assay. What TCRdb holds here is the immuneACCESS table cut down to in-frame rearrangements. Part of the clones is not present; checked against another copy, under half of the missing clones reflect an unresolved V gene, and the others are unexplained. Within this sample are 9,000 to 15,000 clones, with about 83% of them counted one time only. The top ten clones comprise 2.5% to 3.5% of the sample. After CFSE-labeled PBMCs were cultured without any stimulus, the autoproliferating (CFSEdim) and non-proliferating (CFSEhi) T cell fractions were each sequenced on their own. Altogether, 5x10^7 CFSE-labeled PBMCs were kept in culture for more than 6 days with no stimulus, after which the replicate wells were combined.

Sequencing used PBMCs from blood kept in culture. The receptors were sampled from a human donor with multiple sclerosis.

The chain recombines TRBV6-1 with TRBJ1-2; D remains unclear. Looked up from germline, CDR1 is MNHNS and CDR2 is SASEGT. Trimming shortened V by 6 bases and J by 8 bases, and 19 bases separated the two germline ends. The length of the CDR3 is 14 residues. CDR3 sequence reads: CASRSPGLSKGYTF. The CDR3 coding sequence is TGTGCCAGCAGGTCTCCTGGCTTATCGAAGGGCTACACCTTC.

The J gene is TRBJ2-3, the V gene TRBV15, with 9 nucleotides matching TRBD2. The CDR3 covers 16 residues. From germline, CDR1 is LNHNV and CDR2 YYDKDF (reference sequence). Unmatched junction bases numbered 3, after V lost 1 base and J lost 1 base. The CDR3 DNA reads TGTGCCACCAGCAGAGTGGTAGCGGGGGGCACAGATACGCAGTATTTT. Translated, it gives CATSRVVAGGTDTQYF.

The gene calls are TRBV7-2 and TRBJ1-2; no clear D gene. Germline V gives CDR1 SGHTA, CDR2 FQGNSA. The ends were cut back, 1 base at V and 2 bases at J, with 11 bases in the middle. The CDR3 extends over 15 amino acids. CDR3 bases: TGTGCCAGCAGCTTAGATCCGGGCAGGAACTATGGCTACACCTTC. Protein product: CASSLDPGRNYGYTF.

This clone occurred once. V is TRBV13 and J is TRBJ2-3, with D possibly matching TRBD2 (5 bases). CDR1 PRHDT and CDR2 FYEKMQ come from the germline V gene (reference sequence). The CDR3 has 14 residues. V shed 2 bases and J shed 9 bases, with 15 bases lying between them. CDR3 residues: CASSLFEGQETQYF. CDR3 nucleotides: TGTGCCAGCAGCTTATTTGAGGGTCAGGAGACGCAGTATTTT.

The chain joins TRBV4-1 to TRBJ2-7, with TRBD1 matching 9 bases. The CDR3 contains 15 residues. V shed 4 bases and J 4 bases; nucleotides not matched to a gene: 8. CDR1 is MGHRA, CDR2 YSYEKL, per germline. The CDR3 protein is CASSRPGDREYEQYF. CDR3 DNA sequence: TGCGCCAGCAGCCGACCCGGGGACAGGGAATACGAGCAGTACTTC.

The V and J genes are TRBV9 and TRBJ2-2; 9 positions match TRBD1. Losses at the gene ends were 0 bases for V and 7 bases for J; bases not matched to a gene: 13. This CDR3 contains 18 residues. Germline V gives CDR1 SGDLS, CDR2 YYNGEE. CDR3: CASSVAGGTGRNDGELFF. In DNA, the CDR3 is TGTGCCAGCAGCGTAGCTGGTGGGACAGGGAGAAACGACGGGGAGCTGTTTTTT.

V usage is TRBV7-6 and J usage is TRBJ2-1, with 7 bases fitting TRBD2. Trimming at V came to 1 base and at J to 6 bases, leaving 12 bases not matched to a gene. This CDR3 region has 17 residues. Germline CDR1 is SGHVS and CDR2 is FNYEAQ. The CDR3 spells CASSLGVGLEGTNEQFF. The CDR3 bases are TGTGCCAGCAGCTTAGGGGTAGGACTAGAAGGAACCAATGAGCAGTTCTTC.

This chain uses TRBV28 with TRBJ2-7; D is unresolved. Per the germline V gene, CDR1 is MDHEN and CDR2 is SYDVKM. CDR3 length: 13 residues. Trimming took 5 bases from V and 3 from J, leaving 11 bases between them. CDR3 sequence (DNA): TGTGCCAGCAGTCTTCAGGCCCTCTACGAGCAGTACTTC. Translation: CASSLQALYEQYF.

This clone was seen only a few times. The chain employs TRBV21-1 and TRBJ1-6. TRBV21-1 is a pseudogene locus. This CDR3 has 15 amino acids. CDR3 DNA: TGTGCCAGCAGCACCCCCCCAGCTTTTAATTCACCCCTCCACTTT. It is translated as CASSTPPAFNSPLHF.

J is TRBJ1-5 and V is TRBV2; D unclear. Germline V gene lookup returns CDR1 SNHLY and CDR2 FYNNEI. Trimming took 0 bases from V and 3 from J, leaving 6 bases between them. This CDR3 comprises 14 residues. The CDR3 here is CASSEAQPNQPQHF. The CDR3 DNA follows: TGTGCCAGCAGTGAAGCGCAGCCCAATCAGCCCCAGCATTTT.

The chain has TRBV5-6 and TRBJ1-3; D remains unclear. The V end was cut by 4 bases, the J end by 0 bases, with 14 bases between. CDR3 length equals 16 residues. Germline CDR1 reads SGHDT; CDR2 reads YYEEEE. In DNA form, the CDR3 reads TGTGCCAGCAGCGGGGTGAATCTCAGCTCTGGAAACACCATATATTTT. Translation: CASSGVNLSSGNTIYF.